These 30 T cell receptor beta chains were sequenced from one sample in a study of Ad26.COV2.S vaccination and SARS-CoV-2 variants. Treatment: roughly 19 received Ad26.COV2.S at low or high dose, single or two shots; five or six received placebo; per-sample allocation not given. Sampling occurred on day 63 after the first vaccine or placebo injection. The table came from immunoSEQ multiplex PCR; TCRdb's copy has only in-frame clones and leaves some out. This table holds more than 300,000 clones, approximately 86% found once. Sample: peripheral blood, taken in a trial of Ad26.COV2.S vaccine versus placebo. These receptors originate from a person aged 18-60 years who received the Ad26.COV2.S COVID-19 vaccine or a placebo.

This rearrangement joins TRBV3-1 (or the pseudogene TRBV3-2) to TRBJ2-7, with D perhaps being TRBD1 or TRBD2 (7 bases each). The V gene lost 4 bases and the J gene lost 2 bases, with 15 bases spanning the gap. Germline CDR1 is LGHDT and CDR2 is YNNKEL (reference sequence). The CDR3 has 15 amino acids. The DNA for the CDR3 is TGTGCCAGCAGCCTTCTACCAGGGGGGGCCTACGAGCAGTACTTC. It encodes CASSLLPGGAYEQYF.

The rearrangement uses TRBV30 and TRBJ2-1, with D possibly matching TRBD1 (6 bases). V lost 5 bases and J lost 10, with 15 bases in between. This CDR3 is built from 12 residues. Germline values: CDR1 GTSNPN, CDR2 SVGIG (reference sequence). The CDR3 DNA reads as TGTGCCTGGTCCCGGCCCGGGACAGAGCAGTTCTTC. This codes for CAWSRPGTEQFF.

The chain couples TRBV18 to TRBJ2-2; 7 bases line up with TRBD2. Germline V gene data show CDR1 as KGHSH and CDR2 as LQKENI. The CDR3 runs 16 residues. J was trimmed by 1 base and V by 1 base; bases with no gene match: 3. The CDR3 bases are TGTGCCAGCTCACCACAGGGAGGGAAGAACACCGGGGAGCTGTTTTTT. It encodes CASSPQGGKNTGELFF.

The chain couples TRBV27 to TRBJ2-7; 11 bases line up with TRBD2. Germline CDR1 reads MNHEY; CDR2 reads SMNVEV (reference sequence). The CDR3 runs 15 residues. J gave up 3 bases and V 6 bases, and 7 bases lay outside the gene matches. The CDR3 sequence: CASRTRLAGSYEQYF. CDR3 in DNA: TGTGCCAGCAGGACCCGACTAGCGGGGAGCTACGAGCAGTACTTC.

This clone was recorded once. The genes are TRBV9 and TRBJ2-6; D remains unclear. This CDR3 has 16 amino acids. Germline loops: CDR1 SGDLS, CDR2 YYNGEE. With 4 bases removed from V and 4 bases from J, the gap between germline ends came to 15 bases. The CDR3 is CASSQLSDAGANVLTF. The CDR3 DNA follows: TGTGCCAGCAGCCAATTGTCCGATGCCGGGGCCAACGTCCTGACTTTC.

The V and J genes are TRBV6-2 or TRBV6-3 and TRBJ1-1, with a weak D call TRBD1 (5 bases). CDR3 length equals 14 residues. Trimming took off 6 bases at V and 1 base at J, with 12 bases between the two ends. The germline CDR1 and CDR2 sequences are MNHEY and SVGEGT. The CDR3 is CASSPLTGNTEAFF. CDR3 DNA sequence: TGTGCCAGCAGCCCCCTTACAGGGAACACTGAAGCTTTCTTT.

This sequence joins TRBV12-5 and TRBJ2-3; the D is unclear. In germline, CDR1 is LGHNT, CDR2 FRNRAP. The CDR3 loop spans 16 amino acids. V lost 0 bases to trimming and J lost 2 bases, with 12 bases between them. CDR3 region: CASGLVYVGTTDTQYF. CDR3 nucleotide sequence: TGTGCTAGTGGTTTGGTATATGTGGGAACCACAGATACGCAGTATTTT.

This chain joins TRBV30 and TRBJ2-3; the match to TRBD2 covers 10 bases. Losses at the gene ends were 3 bases for V and 2 bases for J; bases not matched to a gene: 8. The CDR3 totals 16 residues. Looked up from germline, CDR1 is GTSNPN and CDR2 is SVGIG (reference sequence). The CDR3 DNA follows: TGTGCCTGGAGGAGGTCAACTAGCGGGGTCACAGATACGCAGTATTTT. Translated: CAWRRSTSGVTDTQYF.

The V and J genes are TRBV10-3 and TRBJ1-1; D is perhaps TRBD1 (6 bases). From germline, CDR1 is ENHRY and CDR2 SYGVKD. With 2 bases removed from V and 7 bases from J, the gap between germline ends came to 17 bases. The length of the CDR3 is 15 residues. The CDR3 region is CAISERTTGRGEAFF. The CDR3 DNA is TGTGCCATCAGTGAGAGGACGACAGGAAGAGGTGAAGCTTTCTTT.

The rearrangement uses TRBV12-5 and TRBJ2-7; D is tentatively TRBD1 or TRBD2 (5 bases each). The V end lost 1 base, the J end lost 2 bases, and 12 bases lay between the germline ends. CDR1 is LGHNT and CDR2 is FRNRAP in the germline V gene. The CDR3 covers 15 residues. The CDR3 DNA reads TGTGCTAGTGGTTTGGACCGGGACGGTACCTACGAGCAGTACTTC. Its translation: CASGLDRDGTYEQYF.

The chain couples TRBV7-3 to TRBJ1-1, with TRBD1 as a possible D gene (6 bases). The CDR3 has 13 amino acids. V dropped 4 bases and J dropped 2 bases, with 8 bases sitting between them. CDR1 is SGHTA and CDR2 is FQGTGA in the germline V gene. The CDR3 DNA is TGTGCCAGCAGCTCAGGGGTTAACACTGAAGCTTTCTTT. Protein product: CASSSGVNTEAFF.

The chain employs TRBV5-1 and TRBJ1-3, with TRBD1 identical over 7 bases. V was pared by 3 bases and J by 0 bases, with 3 bases of the junction left unmatched. The germline CDR1 and CDR2 sequences are SGHRS and YFSETQ. The CDR3 runs to 15 residues. CDR3 DNA: TGCGCCAGCAGCTACGAGGGGGCCTCTGGAAACACCATATATTTT. Protein: CASSYEGASGNTIYF.

This sequence joins TRBV19 and TRBJ2-5, with a tentative D call TRBD2 (5 bases). The CDR3 length is 14 residues. Per germline, CDR1 LNHDA and CDR2 SQIVND (reference sequence). Trimming took off 7 bases at V and 5 bases at J, with 17 bases between the two ends. CDR3 amino acids: CASNRGDLVETQYF. The CDR3 DNA reads as TGTGCCAGTAATCGGGGTGACTTGGTGGAGACCCAGTACTTC.

The J gene is TRBJ1-4, the V gene TRBV30, with 7 bases that match TRBD1. J gave up 7 bases and V 0 bases, and 8 bases lay outside the gene matches. The CDR3 totals 15 residues. The germline gives CDR1 GTSNPN, CDR2 SVGIG (reference sequence). CDR3: CAWSVDRRSGEKLFF. The CDR3 nucleotides are TGTGCCTGGAGTGTGGACAGGCGGAGTGGTGAAAAACTGTTTTTT.

CDR3 region: CASIPNGAAGELFF. The CDR3, as DNA: TGTGCCAGCATCCCTAATGGTGCGGCCGGGGAGCTGTTTTTT. This chain uses TRBV7-2 with TRBJ2-2; D not certain. CDR1 and CDR2 from the germline V gene are SGHTA and FQGNSA. Trimming shortened V by 7 bases and J by 6 bases, and 15 bases separated the two germline ends. The CDR3 consists of 14 residues.

V gene TRBV29-1 combines with J gene TRBJ1-6; no clear D gene. CDR3 length: 13 amino acids. Germline CDR1 reads SQVTM; CDR2 reads ANQGSEA. V was cut by 7 bases and J by 7 bases, with 14 bases left in between. The CDR3 reads CSAERIFNSPLHF. As DNA, the CDR3 is TGCAGCGCCGAACGGATATTCAATTCACCCCTCCACTTT.

The V and J genes are TRBV7-6 and TRBJ2-3; D might be TRBD2 (5 bases). The CDR3 extends over 15 amino acids. The germline CDR1 and CDR2 sequences are SGHVS and FNYEAQ. The ends were cut back, 6 bases at V and 0 bases at J, with 13 bases in the middle. CDR3 nucleotides: TGTGCCAGCAGTCAGCCCAGCGGTAGCACAGATACGCAGTATTTT. Translating gives CASSQPSGSTDTQYF.

This clone was observed a single time. This rearrangement joins TRBV5-1 to TRBJ2-5; 10 positions match TRBD2. The germline gives CDR1 SGHRS, CDR2 YFSETQ. Losses at the gene ends were 5 bases for V and 5 bases for J; bases not matched to a gene: 6. CDR3 length equals 14 residues. The CDR3 loop is CASRPAGGLETQYF. DNA for the CDR3: TGCGCCAGCAGGCCAGCGGGGGGGCTGGAGACCCAGTACTTC.

Only one count was recorded for this clone. The V and J genes are TRBV9 and TRBJ1-1; tentatively, D is TRBD1 (5 bases). CDR3 length: 16 residues. Germline V gene sequence: CDR1 SGDLS, CDR2 YYNGEE. Trimming took off 0 bases at V and 5 bases at J, with 17 bases between the two ends. Here the CDR3 reads CASSVDSGNPSTEAFF. CDR3 DNA: TGTGCCAGCAGCGTAGATTCAGGGAACCCTTCGACTGAAGCTTTCTTT.

In the case of this clone: The same CDR3 is also encoded by other DNA sequences in this sample. This sequence joins TRBV18 and TRBJ1-1, with TRBD1 identical over 7 bases. V gave up 1 base and J gave up 5 bases; unmatched junction bases: 4. Germline V lookup: CDR1 KGHSH, CDR2 LQKENI. The CDR3 totals 14 residues. The CDR3: CASSPQGAGTEAFF. The CDR3 DNA reads TGTGCCAGCTCACCACAGGGGGCCGGGACTGAAGCTTTCTTT. The full variable domain, rest sourced from reference TRBV18 and TRBJ1-1, is NAGVMQNPRHLVRRRGQEARLRCSPMKGHSHVYWYRQLPEEGLKFMVYLQKENIIDESGMPKERFSAEFPKEGPSILRIQQVVRGDSAAYFCASSPQGAGTEAFFGQGTRLTVV.

The chain links TRBV2 to TRBJ2-2, with a weak D call TRBD2 (6 bases). Between the trimmed V and J ends, which lost 4 bases and 6 bases, there was a span of 12 bases. The CDR3 has 14 residues. The V gene's germline CDR1 is SNHLY and CDR2 FYNNEI. Written as DNA, the CDR3 is TGTGCCAGCAGTGCGTATGGAGGGTCCGGGGAGCTGTTTTTT. It translates to CASSAYGGSGELFF.

The V gene is TRBV11-2, the J gene TRBJ2-2; perhaps D is TRBD1 or TRBD2 (6 bases each). Per germline, CDR1 SGHAT and CDR2 FQNNGV. V lost 5 bases and J lost 5, with 15 bases in between. CDR3 length: 15 amino acids. CDR3 protein: CASSDRGLRTGELFF. The CDR3 nucleotides read TGTGCCAGCAGCGACCGGGGGCTTCGGACCGGGGAGCTGTTTTTT. The full variable domain, rest sourced from reference TRBV11-2 and TRBJ2-2, is EAGVAQSPRYKIIEKRQSVAFWCNPISGHATLYWYQQILGQGPKLLIQFQNNGVVDDSQLPKDRFSAERLKGVDSTLKIQPAKLEDSAVYLCASSDRGLRTGELFFGEGSRLTVL.

This chain links TRBV2 with TRBJ2-2, with D unclear. Between the trimmed V and J ends, which lost 5 bases and 3 bases, there was a span of 13 bases. CDR3 size: 15 residues. Germline V CDR1 and CDR2: SNHLY, FYNNEI. The CDR3 here is CASSPLTKDTGELFF. In DNA, the CDR3 is TGTGCCAGCAGTCCCTTGACGAAGGACACCGGGGAGCTGTTTTTT.

This CDR3 is CSVGQDYGYTF. The CDR3 bases are TGCAGCGTTGGACAGGACTATGGCTACACCTTC. This sequence joins TRBV29-1 and TRBJ1-2; D possibly corresponds to TRBD1 (6 bases). This CDR3 spans 11 amino acids. Per the germline V gene, CDR1 is SQVTM and CDR2 is ANQGSEA. Trimming removed 4 bases at V and 3 bases at J, with 6 bases between. The whole variable domain, filled in from reference TRBV29-1 and TRBJ1-2, reads SAVISQKPSRDICQRGTSLTIQCQVDSQVTMMFWYRQQPGQSLTLIATANQGSEATYESGFVIDKFPISRPNLTFSTLTVSNMSPEDSSIYLCSVGQDYGYTFGSGTRLTVV.

V gene TRBV6-1 combines with J gene TRBJ2-2; perhaps TRBD2 as D (6 bases). Germline V lookup: CDR1 MNHNS, CDR2 SASEGT. The CDR3 totals 16 residues. Trimming left V 3 bases short and J 6 bases short, with 17 bases between. CDR3 residues: CASSEMRLVGAGELFF. For the CDR3, the DNA is TGTGCCAGCAGTGAGATGAGACTAGTTGGGGCCGGGGAGCTGTTTTTT.

The V and J genes are TRBV7-2 and TRBJ1-3, with TRBD1 matching over 7 bases. This CDR3 spans 12 amino acids. Germline V gene lookup returns CDR1 SGHTA and CDR2 FQGNSA. The junction had 6 bases not matched to a gene; V was cut back by 5 bases and J by 11 bases. The CDR3 DNA sequence: TGTGCCAGCAGCCCGGACAGGAGTGCCATATATTTT. Translating gives CASSPDRSAIYF.

Written as DNA, the CDR3 is TGTGCCAGCGGGTCGACAGGGGGGGGCACTGAAGCTTTCTTT. Its protein is CASGSTGGGTEAFF. The chain uses TRBV6-5 and TRBJ1-1; TRBD1 agrees at 9 bases. The V and J ends lost 8 bases and 4 bases, in that order; junction bases with no gene match: 8. CDR1 is MNHEY and CDR2 is SVGAGI in the germline V gene. This CDR3 is 14 amino acids long.

This clone came up once. The chain employs TRBV10-1 and TRBJ2-2; 9 bases line up with TRBD1. The CDR3 has 18 residues. Germline trimming cut 8 bases from V and 3 bases from J; bases unmatched to any gene: 16. The germline CDR1 and CDR2 sequences are WNHNN and SYGVQD (reference sequence). In DNA form, the CDR3 reads TGCGCCAGCCGAAGGAGGACAGGGGTAAGGGCTTACACCGGGGAGCTGTTTTTT. Its protein product is CASRRRTGVRAYTGELFF.

The chain carries TRBV4-1 and TRBJ1-1; tentative D call: TRBD1 (6 bases). The CDR3 has 14 residues. The germline gives CDR1 MGHRA, CDR2 YSYEKL. V was cut by 1 base and J by 5 bases, with 11 bases left in between. The CDR3 DNA is TGCGCCAGCAGCCAAGTAGCAGGGGAAACTGAAGCTTTCTTT. This codes for CASSQVAGETEAFF.

The sample holds a few counts of this clone. The CDR3 coding sequence is TGCGCCAGCAGCCCCGTTGCGGGGGGGGCCTCTGGAAACACCATATATTTT. As protein: CASSPVAGGASGNTIYF. The genes are TRBV5-1 and TRBJ1-3; D possibly corresponds to TRBD1 (6 bases). Trimming shortened V by 4 bases and J by 0 bases, and 17 bases separated the two germline ends. Germline V gives CDR1 SGHRS, CDR2 YFSETQ. This CDR3 is built from 17 residues.